The 5 T cell receptor beta chains in this list originate from one sample, sequenced in a study of T cell changes during pregnancy in multiple sclerosis. The protocol was immunoSEQ multiplex PCR, while the TCRdb copy is restricted to in-frame clones and leaves out a portion. The data contain approximately 63,000 clones, over 85% of them seen just once; the ten biggest clones take up about 2.6%. The specimen comprised CD8+ T cells from peripheral blood mononuclear cells, sampled in the third trimester of pregnancy. Receptors were obtained from a female donor with multiple sclerosis, enrolled in a pregnancy study.

J is TRBJ2-7 and V is TRBV2; 13 bases are a match to TRBD2. Germline V gene lookup returns CDR1 SNHLY and CDR2 FYNNEI. The CDR3 has 14 amino acids. The V segment lost 4 bases and the J segment 3 bases; nucleotides outside the gene matches: 0. DNA for the CDR3: TGTGCCAGCAGTGGGACTAGCGGGAGCTACGAGCAGTACTTC. It encodes CASSGTSGSYEQYF.

V usage is TRBV4-3 and J usage is TRBJ2-1; 9 bases match TRBD2. V dropped 4 bases and J dropped 7; count of bases not matched to a gene: 11. The CDR3 runs 16 residues. The V gene's germline CDR1 is LGHNA and CDR2 YSLEER. CDR3 coding DNA: TGCGCCAGCAGCCCGTCGGCTAGCGGGGTGGGAAATGAGCAGTTCTTC. Amino acids: CASSPSASGVGNEQFF.

J is TRBJ1-1 and V is TRBV30; the D gene is possibly TRBD1 (6 bases). CDR1 is GTSNPN and CDR2 is SVGIG in the germline V gene (reference sequence). Trimming took 0 bases from V and 1 from J, leaving 18 bases between them. This CDR3 region has 17 residues. CDR3 protein: CAWSVGLGQIKNTEAFF. The CDR3 DNA reads as TGTGCCTGGAGTGTAGGTTTGGGACAAATAAAGAACACTGAAGCTTTCTTT.

The V call is TRBV7-2, the J call TRBJ2-1; 9 nucleotides agree with TRBD2. V lost 4 bases, J lost 0 bases, and 7 bases stayed unmatched. Germline loops: CDR1 SGHTA, CDR2 FQGNSA. The CDR3 has 17 residues. CDR3 sequence reads: CASSSRTSVSSYNEQFF. The CDR3 DNA reads TGTGCCAGCAGCTCAAGGACTAGCGTAAGCTCCTACAATGAGCAGTTCTTC.

CDR3 DNA: TGTGCCAGCACCTACAGGGTGGACACTGAAGCTTTCTTT. This encodes CASTYRVDTEAFF. This chain links TRBV6-5 with TRBJ1-1; D is perhaps TRBD1 (6 bases). V dropped 7 bases and J dropped 3 bases, with 12 bases sitting between them. The CDR3 runs 13 residues. The germline V gene encodes CDR1 MNHEY and CDR2 SVGAGI.